A selection of T cell receptor beta chains follows, all from one sample in a study of blood T cell repertoires in COVID-19. TCRdb's table, derived via immunoSEQ multiplex PCR, lists solely in-frame clones and lacks some. The sample yields roughly 230,000 clones, approximately 84% seen once. Sequenced sample: peripheral blood. These receptors were taken from a man over 45 with active or convalescent COVID-19. The CDR3 runs from the conserved cysteine through the conserved F or W. The D gene is left open where the match is weak. For some rows the clone size is stated as once, few or many, or as a class when expanded; others skip it.

abundance: -
j_gene: TRBJ1-5
v_gene: TRBV7-2
d_gene: TRBD1
CDR3nt: TGTGCCAGCAGCTCCAGGACAGGGGGGGATCAGCCCCAGCATTTT
CDR3aa: CASSSRTGGDQPQHF

abundance: -
j_gene: TRBJ1-2
v_gene: TRBV12-3/TRBV12-4
d_gene: -
CDR3nt: TGTGCCAGCAGTTCCGCAGTGATCTATGGCTACACCTTC
CDR3aa: CASSSAVIYGYTF

abundance: -
j_gene: TRBJ2-7
v_gene: TRBV9
d_gene: -
CDR3nt: TGTGCCAGCAGCCCAGGGCCTTTCTCCTACGAGCAGTACTTC
CDR3aa: CASSPGPFSYEQYF

abundance: once
j_gene: TRBJ2-1
v_gene: TRBV5-6
d_gene: TRBD1
CDR3nt: TGTGCCAGCAGCTCCCTTTATCAGGGGGTACTCAATGAGCAGTTCTTC
CDR3aa: CASSSLYQGVLNEQFF

abundance: -
j_gene: TRBJ1-1
v_gene: TRBV19
d_gene: -
CDR3nt: TGTGCCAGTAGTAACAACAGGAACACTGAAGCTTTCTTT
CDR3aa: CASSNNRNTEAFF

abundance: -
j_gene: TRBJ1-4
v_gene: TRBV19
d_gene: TRBD1
CDR3nt: TGTGCCAGCTGGGACAGGGCCGATGAAAAACTGTTTTTT
CDR3aa: CASWDRADEKLFF

abundance: -
j_gene: TRBJ2-7
v_gene: TRBV6-1
d_gene: -
CDR3nt: TGTGCCAGCAGTGAATTGGGGCGGGGAATCTCCTACGAGCAGTACTTC
CDR3aa: CASSELGRGISYEQYF

abundance: -
j_gene: TRBJ1-4
v_gene: TRBV7-8
d_gene: TRBD1
CDR3nt: TGTGCCAGCAGTCCTAGGGTTGTGGGACAGGCGTATGAAAAACTGTTTTTT
CDR3aa: CASSPRVVGQAYEKLFF

abundance: -
j_gene: TRBJ2-3
v_gene: TRBV7-2
d_gene: -
CDR3nt: TGTGCCAGCAGCCCGGTTACTCGGGGCACAGATACGCAGTATTTT
CDR3aa: CASSPVTRGTDTQYF

abundance: -
j_gene: TRBJ2-3
v_gene: TRBV24-1
d_gene: -
CDR3nt: TGTGCCACCAGGGCGTCTAGAGGAGATACGCAGTATTTT
CDR3aa: CATRASRGDTQYF

abundance: -
j_gene: TRBJ2-5
v_gene: TRBV3-1/TRBV3-2
d_gene: TRBD2
CDR3nt: TGTGCCAGCAGCCAAGGACGATCCGGGTTAGCGGGGTTAGGGGAGACCCAGTACTTC
CDR3aa: CASSQGRSGLAGLGETQYF

abundance: once
j_gene: TRBJ2-6
v_gene: TRBV7-6
d_gene: TRBD1
CDR3nt: TGTGCCAGCAGCCCCAGAAAGACAGGGGGGAGAGGGGCCAACGTCCTGACTTTC
CDR3aa: CASSPRKTGGRGANVLTF

abundance: -
j_gene: TRBJ2-3
v_gene: TRBV12-3/TRBV12-4
d_gene: -
CDR3nt: TGTGCCAGCACCGGGGAAATCACAGATACGCAGTATTTT
CDR3aa: CASTGEITDTQYF

abundance: -
j_gene: TRBJ2-1
v_gene: TRBV4-3
d_gene: TRBD1
CDR3nt: TGCGCCAGCAGCCAAGTCAGGGGGCGAGGAAATGAGCAGTTCTTC
CDR3aa: CASSQVRGRGNEQFF